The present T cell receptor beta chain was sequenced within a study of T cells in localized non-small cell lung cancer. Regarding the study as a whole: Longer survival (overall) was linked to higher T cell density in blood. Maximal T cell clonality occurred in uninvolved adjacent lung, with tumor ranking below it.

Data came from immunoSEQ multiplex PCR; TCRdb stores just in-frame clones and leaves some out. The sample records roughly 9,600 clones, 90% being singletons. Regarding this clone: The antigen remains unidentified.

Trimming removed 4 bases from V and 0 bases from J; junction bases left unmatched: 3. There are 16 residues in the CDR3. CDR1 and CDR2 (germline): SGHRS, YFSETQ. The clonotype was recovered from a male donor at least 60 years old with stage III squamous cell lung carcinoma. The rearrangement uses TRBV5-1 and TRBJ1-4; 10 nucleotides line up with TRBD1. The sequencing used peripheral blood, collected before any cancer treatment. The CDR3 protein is CASSRGQGATNEKLFF. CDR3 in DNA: TGCGCCAGCAGCCGCGGACAGGGGGCAACTAATGAAAAACTGTTTTTT.